This T cell receptor beta chain was recorded in a study of control samples from healthy donors and cancer patients. This clone has a handful of counts. V shed 2 bases and J 10 bases; nucleotides not matched to a gene: 10. The CDR3 extends over 14 amino acids. Germline V gene data show CDR1 as LNHNV and CDR2 as YYDKDF (reference sequence). Data came from immunoSEQ multiplex PCR; TCRdb stores just in-frame clones and leaves some out. The sample holds about 51,000 clones; around 80% are singletons and the top ten take over 9.5%. The sequence came from a man in his 70s in good health. This chain uses TRBV15 with TRBJ2-7, with TRBD2 matching over 8 bases. Source material: blood. This CDR3 is CATSRFSGAPRQYF. As DNA, the CDR3 is TGTGCCACCAGCAGATTTAGCGGGGCCCCCAGACAGTACTTC. The full variable domain, in which reference TRBV15 and TRBJ2-7 provide the parts outside the CDR3, is DAMVIQNPRYQVTQFGKPVTLSCSQTLNHNVMYWYQQKSSQAPKLLFHYYDKDFNNEADTPDNFQSRRPNTSFCFLDIRSPGLGDTAMYLCATSRFSGAPRQYFGPGTRLTVT.